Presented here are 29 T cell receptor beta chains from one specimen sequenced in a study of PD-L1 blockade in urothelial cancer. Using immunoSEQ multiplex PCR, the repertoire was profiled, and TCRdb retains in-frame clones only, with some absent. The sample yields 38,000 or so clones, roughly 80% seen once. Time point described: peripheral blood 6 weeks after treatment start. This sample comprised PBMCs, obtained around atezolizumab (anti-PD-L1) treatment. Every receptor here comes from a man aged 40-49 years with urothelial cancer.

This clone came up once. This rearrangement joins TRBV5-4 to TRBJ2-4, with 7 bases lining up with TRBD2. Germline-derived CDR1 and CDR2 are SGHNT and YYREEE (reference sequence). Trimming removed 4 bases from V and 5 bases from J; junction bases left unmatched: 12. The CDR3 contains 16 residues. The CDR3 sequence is CASSPEALGGENIQYF. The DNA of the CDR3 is TGTGCCAGCAGCCCTGAAGCATTGGGGGGGGAAAACATTCAGTACTTC. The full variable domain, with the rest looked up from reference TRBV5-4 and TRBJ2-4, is ETGVTQSPTHLIKTRGQQVTLRCSSQSGHNTVSWYQQALGQGPQFIFQYYREEENGRGNFPPRFSGLQFPNYSSELNVNALELDDSALYLCASSPEALGGENIQYFGAGTRLSVL.

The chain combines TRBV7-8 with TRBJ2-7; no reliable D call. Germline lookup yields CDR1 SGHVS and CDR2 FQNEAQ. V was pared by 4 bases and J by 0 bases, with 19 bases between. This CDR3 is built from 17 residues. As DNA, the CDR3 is TGTGCCAGCAGCTCCACACCCCCCGGAGACCTCTCCTACGAGCAGTACTTC. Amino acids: CASSSTPPGDLSYEQYF.

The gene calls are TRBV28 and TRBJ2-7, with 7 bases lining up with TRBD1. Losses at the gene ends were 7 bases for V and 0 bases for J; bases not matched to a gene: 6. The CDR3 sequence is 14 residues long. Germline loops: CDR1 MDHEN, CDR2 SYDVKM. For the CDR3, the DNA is TGTGCCAGCATGACCCGACAGGGCTCCTACGAGCAGTACTTC. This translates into CASMTRQGSYEQYF.

In DNA form, the CDR3 reads TGTGCCAGCAGTGAACGGTTGGGGCTAGCGGGCACCTACAATGAGCAGTTCTTC. This codes for CASSERLGLAGTYNEQFF. This sequence joins TRBV6-1 and TRBJ2-1, with 8 bases fitting TRBD2. V lost 2 bases and J lost 2; bases outside the gene matches: 11. There are 18 residues in the CDR3. Germline lookup yields CDR1 MNHNS and CDR2 SASEGT.

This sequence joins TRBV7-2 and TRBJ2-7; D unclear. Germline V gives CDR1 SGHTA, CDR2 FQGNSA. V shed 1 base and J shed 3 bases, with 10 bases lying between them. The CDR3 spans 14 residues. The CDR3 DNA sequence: TGTGCCAGCAGCTTAGTACAGTTCGGCTACGAGCAGTACTTC. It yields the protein CASSLVQFGYEQYF. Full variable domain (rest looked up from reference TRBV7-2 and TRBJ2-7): GAGVSQSPSNKVTEKGKDVELRCDPISGHTALYWYRQSLGQGLEFLIYFQGNSAPDKSGLPSDRFSAERTGGSVSTLTIQRTQQEDSAVYLCASSLVQFGYEQYFGPGTRLTVT.

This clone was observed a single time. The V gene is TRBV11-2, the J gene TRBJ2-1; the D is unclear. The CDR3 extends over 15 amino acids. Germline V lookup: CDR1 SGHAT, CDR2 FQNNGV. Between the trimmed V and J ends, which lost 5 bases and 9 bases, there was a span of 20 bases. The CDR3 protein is CASSRWVANPGEQFF. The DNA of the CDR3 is TGTGCCAGCAGCCGCTGGGTCGCCAATCCGGGTGAGCAGTTCTTC.

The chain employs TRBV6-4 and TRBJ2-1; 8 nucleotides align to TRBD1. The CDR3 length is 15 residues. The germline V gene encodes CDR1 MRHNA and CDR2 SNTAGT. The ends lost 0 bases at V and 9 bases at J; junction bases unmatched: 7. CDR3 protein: CASSDSSRGRGEQFF. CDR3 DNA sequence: TGTGCCAGCAGTGACTCGAGCAGGGGGCGAGGTGAGCAGTTCTTC.

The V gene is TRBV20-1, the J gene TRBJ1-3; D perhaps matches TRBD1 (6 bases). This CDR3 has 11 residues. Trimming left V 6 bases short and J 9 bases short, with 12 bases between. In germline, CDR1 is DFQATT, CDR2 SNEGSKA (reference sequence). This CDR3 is CSAPQGTTIYF. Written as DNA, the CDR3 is TGCAGTGCCCCTCAGGGGACCACCATATATTTT.

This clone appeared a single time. The CDR3 coding sequence is TGTGCCAGCAGCTACGACAGGGATGGGGACACTGAAGCTTTCTTT. Its translation: CASSYDRDGDTEAFF. The chain employs TRBV5-4 and TRBJ1-1, with 7 nucleotides matching TRBD1. Germline lookup yields CDR1 SGHNT and CDR2 YYREEE (reference sequence). V trimming: 3 bases; J trimming: 3 bases; junction bases outside the gene matches: 8. This CDR3 spans 15 amino acids.

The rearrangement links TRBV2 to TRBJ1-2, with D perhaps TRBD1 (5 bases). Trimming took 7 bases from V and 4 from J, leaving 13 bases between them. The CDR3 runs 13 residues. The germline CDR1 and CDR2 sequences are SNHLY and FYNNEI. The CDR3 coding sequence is TGTGCCAGCACCCCAGGGCCGGGCTATGGCTACACCTTC. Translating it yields CASTPGPGYGYTF.

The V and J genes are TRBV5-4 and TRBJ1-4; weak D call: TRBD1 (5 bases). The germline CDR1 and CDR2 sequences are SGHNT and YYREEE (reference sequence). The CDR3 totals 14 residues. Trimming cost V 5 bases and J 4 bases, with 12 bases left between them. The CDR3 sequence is CASREGQSNEKLFF. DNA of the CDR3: TGTGCCAGCAGGGAGGGGCAGAGTAATGAAAAACTGTTTTTT.

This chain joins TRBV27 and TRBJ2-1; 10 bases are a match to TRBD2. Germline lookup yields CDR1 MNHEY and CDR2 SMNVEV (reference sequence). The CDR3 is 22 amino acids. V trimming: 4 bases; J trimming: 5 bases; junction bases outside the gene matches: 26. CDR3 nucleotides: TGTGCCAGCAGTTCGCTACCTCGGGTAGCGGGAGGCTCCTTTGTCAGGCACAATGAGCAGTTCTTC. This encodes CASSSLPRVAGGSFVRHNEQFF.

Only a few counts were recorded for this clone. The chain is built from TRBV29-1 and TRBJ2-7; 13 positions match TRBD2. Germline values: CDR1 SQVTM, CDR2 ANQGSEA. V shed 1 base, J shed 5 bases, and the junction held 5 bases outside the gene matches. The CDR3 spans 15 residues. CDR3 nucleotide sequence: TGCAGCGTTGAAGGGACTAGCGGGAGATCCAACGAGCAGTACTTC. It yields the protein CSVEGTSGRSNEQYF.

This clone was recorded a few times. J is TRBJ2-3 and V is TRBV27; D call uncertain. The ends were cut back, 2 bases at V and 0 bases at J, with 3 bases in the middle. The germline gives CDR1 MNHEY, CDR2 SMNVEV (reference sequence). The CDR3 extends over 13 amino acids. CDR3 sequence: CASSLTSTDTQYF. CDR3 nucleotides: TGTGCCAGCAGTTTAACTAGCACAGATACGCAGTATTTT.

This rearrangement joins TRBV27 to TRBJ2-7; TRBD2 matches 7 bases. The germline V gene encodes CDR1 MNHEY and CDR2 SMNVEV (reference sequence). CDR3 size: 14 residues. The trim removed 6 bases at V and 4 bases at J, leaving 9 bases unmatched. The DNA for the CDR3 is TGTGCCAGCAGCTATGGGGGGGGAGAGTACGAGCAGTACTTC. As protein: CASSYGGGEYEQYF.

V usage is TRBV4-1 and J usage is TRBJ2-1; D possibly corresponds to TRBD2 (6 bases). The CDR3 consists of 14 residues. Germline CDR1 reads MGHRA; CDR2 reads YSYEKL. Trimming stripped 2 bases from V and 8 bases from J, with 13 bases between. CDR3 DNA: TGCGCCAGCAGCCAACGACTAGTTGAGGATGAGCAGTTCTTC. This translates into CASSQRLVEDEQFF.

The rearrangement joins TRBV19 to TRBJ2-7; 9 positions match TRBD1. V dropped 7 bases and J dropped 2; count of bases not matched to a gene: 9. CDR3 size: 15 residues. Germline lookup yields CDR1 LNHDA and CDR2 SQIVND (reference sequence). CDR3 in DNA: TGTGCCAGTACCATTACCCACAGGGGGCCCTACGAGCAGTACTTC. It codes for CASTITHRGPYEQYF. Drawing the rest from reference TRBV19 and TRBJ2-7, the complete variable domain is DGGITQSPKYLFRKEGQNVTLSCEQNLNHDAMYWYRQDPGQGLRLIYYSQIVNDFQKGDIAEGYSVSREKKESFPLTVTSAQKNPTAFYLCASTITHRGPYEQYFGPGTRLTVT.

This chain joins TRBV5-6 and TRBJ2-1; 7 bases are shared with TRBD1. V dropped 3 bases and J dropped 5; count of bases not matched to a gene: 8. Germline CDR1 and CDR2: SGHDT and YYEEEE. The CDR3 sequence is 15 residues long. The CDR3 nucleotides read TGTGCCAGCAGCTCCTACAGGGGCGTTGACAATGAGCAGTTCTTC. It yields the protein CASSSYRGVDNEQFF.

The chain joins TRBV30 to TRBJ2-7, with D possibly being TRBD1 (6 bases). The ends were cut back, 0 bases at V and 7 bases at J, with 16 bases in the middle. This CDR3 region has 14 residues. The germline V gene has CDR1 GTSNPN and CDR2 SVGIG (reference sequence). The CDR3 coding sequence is TGTGCCTGGAGTGTCTCAAGGGGGTATGGGGAGCAGTACTTC. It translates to CAWSVSRGYGEQYF.

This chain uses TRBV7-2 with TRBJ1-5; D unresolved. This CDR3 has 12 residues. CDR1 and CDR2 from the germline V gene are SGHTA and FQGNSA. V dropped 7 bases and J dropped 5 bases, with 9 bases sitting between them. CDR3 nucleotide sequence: TGTGCCAGCACCAACGGGGATCAGCCCCAGCATTTT. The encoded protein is CASTNGDQPQHF.

In DNA, the CDR3 is TGTGCCAGCAGTGAACTCGCCTACGAGCAGTACTTC. This sequence encodes CASSELAYEQYF. The J gene is TRBJ2-7, the V gene TRBV2, with D hard to call. This CDR3 region has 12 residues. V dropped 2 bases and J dropped 2 bases, with 4 bases sitting between them. Germline assignment: CDR1 SNHLY and CDR2 FYNNEI.

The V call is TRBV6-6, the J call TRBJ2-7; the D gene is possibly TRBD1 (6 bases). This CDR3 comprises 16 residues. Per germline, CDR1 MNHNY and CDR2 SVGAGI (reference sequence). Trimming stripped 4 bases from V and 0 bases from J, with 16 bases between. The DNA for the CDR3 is TGTGCCAGCAGTTCCCAGGACAGTTCCTACTCCTACGAGCAGTACTTC. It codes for CASSSQDSSYSYEQYF.

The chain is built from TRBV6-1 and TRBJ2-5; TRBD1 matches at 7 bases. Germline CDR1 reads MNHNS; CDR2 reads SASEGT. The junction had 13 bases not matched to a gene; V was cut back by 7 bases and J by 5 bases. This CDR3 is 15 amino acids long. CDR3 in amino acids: CASMGRQGAGETQYF. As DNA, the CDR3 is TGTGCCAGCATGGGGCGACAGGGTGCCGGGGAGACCCAGTACTTC.

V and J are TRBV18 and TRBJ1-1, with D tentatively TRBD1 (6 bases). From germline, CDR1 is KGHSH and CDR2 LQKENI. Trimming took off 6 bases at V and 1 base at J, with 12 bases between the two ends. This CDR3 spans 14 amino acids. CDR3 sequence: CASSGARGNTEAFF. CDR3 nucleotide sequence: TGTGCCAGCTCGGGGGCGAGGGGGAACACTGAAGCTTTCTTT.

In DNA form, the CDR3 reads TGTGCCAGCACCATCGGGGGTCCTCAAGAGACCCAGTACTTC. Translation: CASTIGGPQETQYF. This chain connects TRBV6-6 to TRBJ2-5, with TRBD2 as a possible D gene (6 bases). CDR3 length: 14 amino acids. The V end lost 7 bases, the J end lost 2 bases, and 14 bases lay between the germline ends. The V gene's germline CDR1 is MNHNY and CDR2 SVGAGI (reference sequence).

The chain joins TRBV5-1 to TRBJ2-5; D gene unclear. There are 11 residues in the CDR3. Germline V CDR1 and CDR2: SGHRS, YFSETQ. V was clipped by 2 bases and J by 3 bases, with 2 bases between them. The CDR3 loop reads CASSFKETQYF. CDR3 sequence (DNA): TGCGCCAGCAGCTTCAAAGAGACCCAGTACTTC.

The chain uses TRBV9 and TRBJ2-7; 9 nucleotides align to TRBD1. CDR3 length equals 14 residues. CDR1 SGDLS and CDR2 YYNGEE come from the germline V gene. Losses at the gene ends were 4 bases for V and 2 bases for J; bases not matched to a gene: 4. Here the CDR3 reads CASSPGTGTYEQYF. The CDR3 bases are TGTGCCAGCAGCCCCGGGACAGGGACCTACGAGCAGTACTTC.

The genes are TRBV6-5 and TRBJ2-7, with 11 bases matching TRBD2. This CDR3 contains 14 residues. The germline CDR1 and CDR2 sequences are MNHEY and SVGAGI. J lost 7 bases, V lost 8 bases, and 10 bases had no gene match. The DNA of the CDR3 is TGTGCCAGCGGGGAGAGACTAGCGGGACGGGAGCAGTACTTC. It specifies CASGERLAGREQYF.

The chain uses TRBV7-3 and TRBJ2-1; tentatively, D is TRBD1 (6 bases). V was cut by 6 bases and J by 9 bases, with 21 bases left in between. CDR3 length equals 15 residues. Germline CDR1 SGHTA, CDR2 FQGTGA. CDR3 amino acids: CASSYTGTTTGEQFF. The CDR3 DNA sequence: TGTGCCAGCAGTTATACAGGGACCACGACCGGTGAGCAGTTCTTC.